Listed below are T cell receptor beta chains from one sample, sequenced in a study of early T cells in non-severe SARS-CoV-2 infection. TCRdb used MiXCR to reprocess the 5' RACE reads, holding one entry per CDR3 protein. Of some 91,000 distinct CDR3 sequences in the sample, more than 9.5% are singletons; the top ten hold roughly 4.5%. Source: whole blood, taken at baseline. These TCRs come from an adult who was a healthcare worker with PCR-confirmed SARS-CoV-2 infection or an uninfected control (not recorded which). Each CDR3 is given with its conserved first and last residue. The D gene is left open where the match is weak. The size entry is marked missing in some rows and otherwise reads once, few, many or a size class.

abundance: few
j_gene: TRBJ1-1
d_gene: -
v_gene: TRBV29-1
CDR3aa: CSVKVLTEAFF
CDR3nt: TGCAGCGTTAAGGTCCTCACTGAAGCTTTCTTT

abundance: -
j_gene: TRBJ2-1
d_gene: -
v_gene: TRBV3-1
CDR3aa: CASSPRRGEAIYNEQFF
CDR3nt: TGTGCCAGCAGCCCTCGGAGGGGGGAGGCAATATACAATGAGCAGTTCTTC

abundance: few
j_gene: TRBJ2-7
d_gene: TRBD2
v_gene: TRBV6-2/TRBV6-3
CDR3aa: CASSYGLAGSEQYF
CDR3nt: TGTGCCAGCAGTTACGGACTAGCGGGATCTGAGCAGTACTTC

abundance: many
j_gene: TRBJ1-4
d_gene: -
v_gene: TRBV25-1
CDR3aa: CASSLPSGPGPDEKLFF
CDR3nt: TGTGCCAGCAGTTTACCCTCCGGACCGGGTCCCGATGAAAAACTGTTTTTT

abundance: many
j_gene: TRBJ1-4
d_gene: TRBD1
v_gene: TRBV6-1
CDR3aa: CASSEVFIRGTGGATNEKLFF
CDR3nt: TGTGCCAGCAGTGAAGTTTTCATTCGCGGGACAGGGGGTGCAACTAATGAAAAACTGTTTTTT

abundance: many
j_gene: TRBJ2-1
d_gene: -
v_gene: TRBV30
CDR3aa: CAWSSNSYNEQFF
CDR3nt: TGTGCCTGGAGCTCTAACTCCTACAATGAGCAGTTCTTC

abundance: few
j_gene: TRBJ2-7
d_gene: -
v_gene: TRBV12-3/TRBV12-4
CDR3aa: CASSLRESYEQYF
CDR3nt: TGTGCCAGCAGTCTCAGGGAATCCTACGAGCAGTACTTC

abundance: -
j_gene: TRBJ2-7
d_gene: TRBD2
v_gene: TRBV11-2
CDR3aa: CASSPTSGKRYEQYF
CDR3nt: TGTGCCAGCAGTCCAACTAGCGGGAAACGGTACGAGCAGTACTTC

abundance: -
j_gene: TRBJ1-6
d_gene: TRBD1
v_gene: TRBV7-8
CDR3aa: CASRETGADSPLHF
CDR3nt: TGTGCCAGCAGGGAGACAGGGGCCGATTCACCCCTCCACTTT

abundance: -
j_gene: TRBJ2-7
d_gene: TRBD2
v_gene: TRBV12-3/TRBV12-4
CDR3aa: CASSLIAGVKNEQYF
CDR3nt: TGTGCCAGCAGTTTAATAGCGGGAGTAAAGAACGAGCAGTACTTC

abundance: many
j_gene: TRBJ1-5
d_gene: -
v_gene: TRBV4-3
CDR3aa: CASSQQTGYQPQHF
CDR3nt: TGCGCCAGCAGCCAGCAGACAGGTTATCAGCCCCAGCATTTT

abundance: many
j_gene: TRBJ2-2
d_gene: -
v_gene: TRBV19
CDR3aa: CASSTSTGNTGELFF
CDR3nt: TGTGCCAGTAGTACCTCGACAGGAAACACCGGGGAGCTGTTTTTT

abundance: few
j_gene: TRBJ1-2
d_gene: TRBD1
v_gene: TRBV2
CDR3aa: CASSILQDREYTF
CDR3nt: TGTGCCAGCAGTATTCTACAGGACAGGGAGTACACCTTC

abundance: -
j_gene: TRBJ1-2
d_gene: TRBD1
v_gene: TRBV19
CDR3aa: CASSTTNRGNGYTF
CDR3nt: TGTGCCAGTAGTACAACGAACAGGGGGAATGGCTACACCTTC

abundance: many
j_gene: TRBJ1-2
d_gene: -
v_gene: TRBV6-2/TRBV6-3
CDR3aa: CATDGTNTNYGYTF
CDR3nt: TGTGCCACCGACGGGACAAATACTAACTATGGCTACACCTTC

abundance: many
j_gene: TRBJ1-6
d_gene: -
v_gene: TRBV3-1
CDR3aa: CASSQDQGLDSPLHF
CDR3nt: TGTGCCAGCAGCCAAGATCAGGGGCTGGATTCACCCCTCCACTTT

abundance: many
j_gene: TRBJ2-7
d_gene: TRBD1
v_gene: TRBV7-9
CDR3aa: CASSFTGVDEQYF
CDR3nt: TGTGCCAGCAGCTTTACAGGGGTTGACGAGCAGTACTTC

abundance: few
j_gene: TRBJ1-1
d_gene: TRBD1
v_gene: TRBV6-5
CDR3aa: CASSAGTVTEAFF
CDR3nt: TGTGCCAGCAGTGCAGGGACAGTCACTGAAGCTTTCTTT

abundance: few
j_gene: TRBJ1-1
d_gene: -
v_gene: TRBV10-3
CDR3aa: CAISTGSDTEAFF
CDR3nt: TGTGCCATCAGTACAGGGAGTGACACTGAAGCTTTCTTT

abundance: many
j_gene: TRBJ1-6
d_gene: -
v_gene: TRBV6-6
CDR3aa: CASSTRELSSPLHF
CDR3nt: TGTGCCAGCAGCACCAGGGAGTTGAGTTCACCCCTCCACTTT

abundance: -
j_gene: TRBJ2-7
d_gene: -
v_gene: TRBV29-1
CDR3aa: CSVELLSALNSYEQYF
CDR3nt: TGCAGCGTTGAGCTCCTATCCGCCCTTAACTCCTACGAGCAGTACTTC

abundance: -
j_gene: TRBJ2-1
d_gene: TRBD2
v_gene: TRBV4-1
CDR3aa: CASSQERGASSYNEQFF
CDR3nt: TGCGCCAGCAGCCAAGAGCGGGGGGCCAGCTCCTACAATGAGCAGTTCTTC

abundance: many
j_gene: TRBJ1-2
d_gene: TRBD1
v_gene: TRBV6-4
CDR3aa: CASSEGPGGYGYTF
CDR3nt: TGTGCCAGCAGTGAAGGGCCAGGGGGCTATGGCTACACCTTC

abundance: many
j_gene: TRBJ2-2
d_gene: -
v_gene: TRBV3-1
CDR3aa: CASGPAGELFF
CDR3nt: TGTGCCAGCGGCCCCGCCGGGGAGCTGTTTTTT